Following are 14 T cell receptor beta chains from one sample sequenced in a study of OX40 agonist ivuxolimab in advanced cancers. Assay used: immunoSEQ multiplex PCR; TCRdb lists only in-frame clones, some missing. The data show 40,000 to 45,000 clones, with 75% to 90% seen just once and roughly 12% held by the top ten. Material: CD4+ or CD8+ T cells sorted from blood, obtained in a trial of the OX40 agonist ivuxolimab. The source is an adult with an advanced solid tumor such as melanoma, head and neck, liver or kidney cancer.

The V call is TRBV19, the J call TRBJ2-1; 9 bases agree with TRBD1. The CDR3 is 17 residues long. J gave up 8 bases and V 5 bases, and 16 bases lay outside the gene matches. From germline, CDR1 is LNHDA and CDR2 SQIVND (reference sequence). The CDR3 DNA follows: TGTGCCAGTAGTCCTCTCAGAGGGACAGGGTTCCGTGATGAGCAGTTCTTC. Its translation is CASSPLRGTGFRDEQFF.

The V and J genes are TRBV15 and TRBJ2-7; D remains unclear. CDR1 and CDR2 (germline): LNHNV, YYDKDF (reference sequence). This CDR3 region has 13 residues. The V end was cut by 1 base, the J end by 3 bases, with 7 bases between. CDR3 nucleotides: TGTGCCACCAGCAGAGGCGACGGCTACGAGCAGTACTTC. The encoded protein is CATSRGDGYEQYF. The full variable domain, with the rest looked up from reference TRBV15 and TRBJ2-7, is DAMVIQNPRYQVTQFGKPVTLSCSQTLNHNVMYWYQQKSSQAPKLLFHYYDKDFNNEADTPDNFQSRRPNTSFCFLDIRSPGLGDTAMYLCATSRGDGYEQYFGPGTRLTVT.

This chain connects TRBV7-6 to TRBJ1-2; maybe TRBD1 (5 bases). V was shortened by 5 bases and J by 8 bases, with 24 bases between the two germline ends. The CDR3 contains 16 residues. The germline V gene has CDR1 SGHVS and CDR2 FNYEAQ. The CDR3 region is CASSPWEGTARVGYTF. CDR3 in DNA: TGTGCCAGCAGCCCCTGGGAGGGGACCGCGCGAGTAGGCTACACCTTC.

The J gene is TRBJ1-2, the V gene TRBV2, with a possible D match to TRBD1 (6 bases). Trimming shortened V by 6 bases and J by 8 bases, and 19 bases separated the two germline ends. The CDR3 totals 14 residues. Per germline, CDR1 SNHLY and CDR2 FYNNEI. CDR3 nucleotides: TGTGCCAGCAGGGAACAGGGTAGTCCTATCGGCTACACCTTC. As protein: CASREQGSPIGYTF.

This clone was found once. This chain links TRBV6-5 with TRBJ2-7; 8 positions match TRBD2. The CDR3 is 14 amino acids. The V and J ends lost 6 bases and 4 bases, in that order; junction bases with no gene match: 8. Germline V gene lookup returns CDR1 MNHEY and CDR2 SVGAGI. The DNA of the CDR3 is TGTGCCAGCAGCTATACTAGCGGAGCATACGAGCAGTACTTC. Its translation is CASSYTSGAYEQYF.

This clone was seen just once. The rearrangement uses TRBV6-1 and TRBJ2-3, with TRBD2 matching 7 bases. Trimming at V came to 2 bases and at J to 6 bases, leaving 11 bases not matched to a gene. Germline CDR1 is MNHNS and CDR2 is SASEGT. This CDR3 region has 16 residues. CDR3 sequence: CASSESWHGGGDTQYF. The CDR3 region has the DNA TGTGCCAGCAGTGAAAGTTGGCACGGGGGAGGGGATACGCAGTATTTT.

V and J are TRBV27 and TRBJ1-2; a possible D gene is TRBD1 (5 bases). V lost 5 bases and J 3 bases, leaving 7 bases between the germline ends. This CDR3 contains 12 residues. The germline gives CDR1 MNHEY, CDR2 SMNVEV (reference sequence). CDR3 nucleotide sequence: TGTGCCAGCAGTACAGGACACTATGGCTACACCTTC. Translated: CASSTGHYGYTF.

This sequence joins TRBV27 and TRBJ2-7; D not certain. Germline assignment: CDR1 MNHEY and CDR2 SMNVEV (reference sequence). V gave up 4 bases and J gave up 0 bases, with 4 bases separating them. The CDR3 extends over 12 amino acids. The CDR3 loop is CASSSASYEQYF. Here the CDR3 DNA reads TGTGCCAGCAGTTCCGCCTCCTACGAGCAGTACTTC.

This chain links TRBV4-3 with TRBJ1-1; 12 nucleotides line up with TRBD1. CDR1 and CDR2 (germline): LGHNA, YSLEER. The CDR3 totals 18 residues. With V trimmed by 0 bases and J by 3 bases, 8 bases remained unmatched. CDR3 sequence reads: CASSQEGTGGSMDTEAFF. In nucleotides, the CDR3 is TGCGCCAGCAGCCAAGAAGGGACAGGGGGCAGTATGGACACTGAAGCTTTCTTT.

The chain combines TRBV2 with TRBJ2-7, with D unresolved. The CDR3 totals 11 residues. CDR1 and CDR2 from the germline V gene are SNHLY and FYNNEI. V lost 2 bases and J lost 2, with 1 base in between. The CDR3 sequence is CASSETYEQYF. The CDR3 DNA follows: TGTGCCAGCAGTGAAACCTACGAGCAGTACTTC.

The chain joins TRBV25-1 to TRBJ2-6; D perhaps matches TRBD1 (6 bases). The CDR3 covers 13 residues. The V and J ends lost 8 bases and 1 base respectively, with 6 bases between them. CDR1 MGHDK and CDR2 SYGVNS come from the germline V gene. Here the CDR3 reads CASDRSGANVLTF. The CDR3 region has the DNA TGTGCCAGCGACAGGTCTGGGGCCAACGTCCTGACTTTC.

This clone has a single count. The chain employs TRBV27 and TRBJ1-4; TRBD1 aligns across 7 bases. This CDR3 is built from 15 residues. Germline-derived CDR1 and CDR2 are MNHEY and SMNVEV (reference sequence). V gave up 6 bases and J gave up 8 bases; unmatched junction bases: 12. The CDR3 DNA sequence: TGTGCCAGCAGAGTGCGCCACAGGGGCGGAGAAAAACTGTTTTTT. It encodes CASRVRHRGGEKLFF.

The chain has TRBV5-5 and TRBJ2-7; unclear D gene. This CDR3 comprises 13 residues. V was trimmed by 4 bases and J by 4 bases, leaving 12 bases between them. CDR1 and CDR2 (germline): SGHKS, YYEKEE (reference sequence). CDR3 nucleotides: TGTGCCAGCAGCGTTGGATCCCAGTACGAGCAGTACTTC. Its protein product is CASSVGSQYEQYF.

The J gene is TRBJ2-2, the V gene TRBV6-9, with TRBD2 matching 7 bases. Germline trimming cut 3 bases from V and 2 bases from J; bases unmatched to any gene: 3. Germline CDR1 is MNHGY and CDR2 is SVAAGI. The CDR3 is made up of 15 amino acids. The chain's CDR3 is CASSYLAGNTGELFF. In DNA, the CDR3 is TGTGCCAGCAGTTACTTAGCGGGTAACACCGGGGAGCTGTTTTTT.